This T cell receptor beta chain was documented in a study of OX40 agonist ivuxolimab in advanced cancers. Study-level background: At 0.01 to 10 mg/kg, ivuxolimab was administered intravenously to patients every 2 weeks. Patients in dose escalation had liver, melanoma, kidney or head and neck cancers.

The table came from immunoSEQ multiplex PCR; TCRdb's copy has only in-frame clones and leaves some out. Here the sample spans over 65,000 clones, about 93% being singletons. The CDR3 extends over 15 amino acids. Germline V CDR1 and CDR2: MGHRA, YSYEKL. V gave up 4 bases and J gave up 9 bases, with 19 bases separating them. The sample consisted of CD4+ or CD8+ T cells sorted from blood, taken in a trial of the OX40 agonist ivuxolimab. The chain recombines TRBV4-1 with TRBJ2-1; D tentatively reads TRBD1 or TRBD2 (5 bases each). This clonotype was sampled from an adult with an advanced solid tumor such as melanoma, head and neck, liver or kidney cancer. The CDR3 bases are TGCGCCAGCAGCCCCGTCCGGGGCCTTGCAAGTGAGCAGTTCTTC. As protein: CASSPVRGLASEQFF.